Reported below is one T cell receptor beta chain. Other nucleotide sequences in the sample specify the same CDR3. The source of the sample is a study of blood T cell repertoires in COVID-19. In the study overall: T cells, B-cell-depleted T cells, or PBMCs supplied cDNA or gDNA.

Per the study methods: The authors estimated nucleated cell counts from reference gene primer amplification. Sequencing used immunoSEQ multiplex PCR; TCRdb keeps in-frame clones, though not all of them. V and J calls and clone size are copied from that table; D and trimming were computed from the DNA. The table shows 200,000 to 250,000 clones, with more than 75% occurring only once. Germline V CDR1 and CDR2: SGHNT, YYREEE (reference sequence). V was clipped by 0 bases and J by 2 bases, with 7 bases between them. The CDR3 runs to 14 residues. The chain combines TRBV5-4 with TRBJ2-3; the D gene is possibly TRBD2 (5 bases). The material sequenced was peripheral blood. The receptor was isolated from a man aged 40-49 years with acute or convalescent COVID-19. The CDR3 reads CASSLEGVTDTQYF. The CDR3 coding sequence is TGTGCCAGCAGCTTGGAGGGAGTCACAGATACGCAGTATTTT.